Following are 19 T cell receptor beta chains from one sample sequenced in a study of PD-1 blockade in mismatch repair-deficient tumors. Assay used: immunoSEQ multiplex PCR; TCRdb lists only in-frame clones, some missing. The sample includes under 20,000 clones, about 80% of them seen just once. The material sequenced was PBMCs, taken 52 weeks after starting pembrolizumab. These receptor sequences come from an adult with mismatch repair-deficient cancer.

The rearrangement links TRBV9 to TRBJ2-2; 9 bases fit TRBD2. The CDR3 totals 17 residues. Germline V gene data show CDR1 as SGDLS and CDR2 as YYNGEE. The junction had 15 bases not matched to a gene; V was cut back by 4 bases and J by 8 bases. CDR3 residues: CASSPFRGAGGSGELFF. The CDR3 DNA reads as TGTGCCAGCAGCCCCTTCCGAGGAGCGGGAGGATCGGGGGAGCTGTTTTTT.

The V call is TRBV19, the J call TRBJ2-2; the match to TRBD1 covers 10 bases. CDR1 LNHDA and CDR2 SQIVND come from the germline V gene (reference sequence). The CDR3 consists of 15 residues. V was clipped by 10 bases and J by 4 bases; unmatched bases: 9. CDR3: CATRRTGGSTGELFF. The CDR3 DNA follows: TGTGCCACCCGTCGGACAGGGGGAAGCACCGGGGAGCTGTTTTTT.

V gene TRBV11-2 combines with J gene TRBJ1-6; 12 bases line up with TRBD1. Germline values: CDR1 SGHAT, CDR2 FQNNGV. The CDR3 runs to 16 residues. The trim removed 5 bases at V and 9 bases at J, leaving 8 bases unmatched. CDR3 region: CASSPGDRGLGSPLHF. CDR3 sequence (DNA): TGTGCCAGCAGCCCCGGGGACAGGGGGCTTGGTTCACCCCTCCACTTT.

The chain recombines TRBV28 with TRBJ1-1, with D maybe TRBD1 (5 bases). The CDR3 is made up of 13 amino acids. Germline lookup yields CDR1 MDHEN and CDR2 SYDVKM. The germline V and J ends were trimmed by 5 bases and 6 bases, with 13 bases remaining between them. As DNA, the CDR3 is TGTGCCAGCAGTGGGGGGAACGTGGCTGAAGCTTTCTTT. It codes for CASSGGNVAEAFF.

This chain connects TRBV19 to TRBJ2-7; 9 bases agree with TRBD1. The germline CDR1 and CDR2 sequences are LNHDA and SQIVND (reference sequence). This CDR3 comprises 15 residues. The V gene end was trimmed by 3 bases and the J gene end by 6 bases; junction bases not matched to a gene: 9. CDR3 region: CASSMGTGNAREQYF. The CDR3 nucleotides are TGTGCCAGTAGTATGGGGACAGGGAATGCGCGCGAGCAGTACTTC.

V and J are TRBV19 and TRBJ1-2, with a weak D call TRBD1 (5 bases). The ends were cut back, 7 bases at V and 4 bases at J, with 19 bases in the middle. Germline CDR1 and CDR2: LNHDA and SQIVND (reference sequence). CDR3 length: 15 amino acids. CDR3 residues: CASIVSAGRLYGYTF. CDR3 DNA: TGTGCCAGTATCGTTTCGGCGGGGCGCCTCTATGGCTACACCTTC.

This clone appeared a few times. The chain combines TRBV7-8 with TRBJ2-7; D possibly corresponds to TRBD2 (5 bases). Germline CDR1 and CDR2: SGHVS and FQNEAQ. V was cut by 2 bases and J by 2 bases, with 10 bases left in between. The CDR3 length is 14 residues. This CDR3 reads CASSLTDLPYEQYF. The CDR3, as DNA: TGTGCCAGCAGCTTAACGGACTTGCCCTACGAGCAGTACTTC.

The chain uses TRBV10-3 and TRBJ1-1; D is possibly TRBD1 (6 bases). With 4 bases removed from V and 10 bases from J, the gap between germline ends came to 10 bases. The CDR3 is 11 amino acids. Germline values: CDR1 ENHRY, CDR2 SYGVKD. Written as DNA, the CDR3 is TGTGCCATCAGTGTGGGGGCGGGAGCTTTCTTT. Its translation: CAISVGAGAFF.

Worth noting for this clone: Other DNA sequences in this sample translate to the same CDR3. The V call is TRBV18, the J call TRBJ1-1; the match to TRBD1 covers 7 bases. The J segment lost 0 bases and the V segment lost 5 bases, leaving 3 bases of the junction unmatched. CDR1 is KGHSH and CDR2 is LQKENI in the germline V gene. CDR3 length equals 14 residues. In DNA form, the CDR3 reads TGTGCCAGCTCAGCCGGGACAGTGAACACTGAAGCTTTCTTT. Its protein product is CASSAGTVNTEAFF.

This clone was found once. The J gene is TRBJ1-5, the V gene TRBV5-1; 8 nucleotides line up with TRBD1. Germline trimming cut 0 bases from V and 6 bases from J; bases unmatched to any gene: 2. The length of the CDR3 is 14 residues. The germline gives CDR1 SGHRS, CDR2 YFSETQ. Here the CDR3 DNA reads TGCGCCAGCAGCTTGGCAGGGGGCTCTCAGCCCCAGCATTTT. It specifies CASSLAGGSQPQHF.

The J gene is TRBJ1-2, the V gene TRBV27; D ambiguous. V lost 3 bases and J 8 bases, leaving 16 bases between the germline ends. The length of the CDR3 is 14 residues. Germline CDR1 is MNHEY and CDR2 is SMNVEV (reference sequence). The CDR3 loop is CASSFGDGFVGYTF. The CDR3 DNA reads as TGTGCCAGCAGTTTCGGAGACGGCTTTGTAGGCTACACCTTC.

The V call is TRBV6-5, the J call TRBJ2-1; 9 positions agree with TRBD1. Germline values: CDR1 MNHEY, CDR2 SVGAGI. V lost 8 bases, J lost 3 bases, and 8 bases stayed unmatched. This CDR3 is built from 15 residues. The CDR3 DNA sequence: TGTGCCAGCCTGAGGGACAGGGATAACTACAATGAGCAGTTCTTC. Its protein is CASLRDRDNYNEQFF.

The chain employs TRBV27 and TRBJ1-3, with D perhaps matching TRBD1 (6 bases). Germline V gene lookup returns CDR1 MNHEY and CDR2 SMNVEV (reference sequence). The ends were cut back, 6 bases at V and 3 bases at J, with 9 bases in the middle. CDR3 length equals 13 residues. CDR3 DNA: TGTGCCAGCAGCCTGGACAGTGGAAACACCATATATTTT. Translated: CASSLDSGNTIYF.

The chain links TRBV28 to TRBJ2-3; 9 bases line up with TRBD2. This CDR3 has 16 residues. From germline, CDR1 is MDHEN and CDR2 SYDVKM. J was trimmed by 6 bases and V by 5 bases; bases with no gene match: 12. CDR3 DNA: TGTGCCAGCAGTACGACTAGCGGAGGAGGTGTTGATACGCAGTATTTT. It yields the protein CASSTTSGGGVDTQYF.

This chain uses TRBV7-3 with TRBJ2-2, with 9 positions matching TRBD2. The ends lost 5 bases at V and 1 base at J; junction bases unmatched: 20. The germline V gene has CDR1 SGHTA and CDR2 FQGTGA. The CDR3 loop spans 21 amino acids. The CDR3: CASSREPSGNYAGRNTGELFF. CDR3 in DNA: TGTGCCAGCAGCCGGGAACCTAGCGGGAACTACGCGGGGCGGAACACCGGGGAGCTGTTTTTT. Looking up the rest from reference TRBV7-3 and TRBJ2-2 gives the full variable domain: GAGVSQTPSNKVTEKGKYVELRCDPISGHTALYWYRQSLGQGPEFLIYFQGTGAADDSGLPNDRFFAVRPEGSVSTLKIQRTERGDSAVYLCASSREPSGNYAGRNTGELFFGEGSRLTVL.

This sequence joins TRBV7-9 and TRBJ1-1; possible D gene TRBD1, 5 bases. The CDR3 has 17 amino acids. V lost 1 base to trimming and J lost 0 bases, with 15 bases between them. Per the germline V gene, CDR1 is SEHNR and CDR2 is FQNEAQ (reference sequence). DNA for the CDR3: TGTGCCAGCAGCTTAGTCCCCCCTGGACACCTGAACACTGAAGCTTTCTTT. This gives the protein CASSLVPPGHLNTEAFF.

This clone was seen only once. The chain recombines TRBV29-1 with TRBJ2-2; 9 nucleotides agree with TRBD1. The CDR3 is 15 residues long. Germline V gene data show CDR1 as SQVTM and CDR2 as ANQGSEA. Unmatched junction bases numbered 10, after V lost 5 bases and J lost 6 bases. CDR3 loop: CSVLFGTGRAGELFF. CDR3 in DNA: TGCAGCGTTTTATTCGGGACAGGGAGGGCCGGGGAGCTGTTTTTT.

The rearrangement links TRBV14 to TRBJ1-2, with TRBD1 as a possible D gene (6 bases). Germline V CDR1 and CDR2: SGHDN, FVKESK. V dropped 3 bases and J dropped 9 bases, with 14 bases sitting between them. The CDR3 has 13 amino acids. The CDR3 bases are TGTGCCAGCAGCCACCCTGGGACATCGAGCTACACCTTC. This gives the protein CASSHPGTSSYTF.

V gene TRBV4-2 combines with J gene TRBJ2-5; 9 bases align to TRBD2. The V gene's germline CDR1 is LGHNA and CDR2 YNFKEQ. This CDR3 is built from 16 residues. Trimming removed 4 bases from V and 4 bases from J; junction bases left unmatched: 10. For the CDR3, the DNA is TGTGCCAGCAGCCCCCAAGGGGGAGCGGGAGGAGAGACCCAGTACTTC. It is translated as CASSPQGGAGGETQYF.